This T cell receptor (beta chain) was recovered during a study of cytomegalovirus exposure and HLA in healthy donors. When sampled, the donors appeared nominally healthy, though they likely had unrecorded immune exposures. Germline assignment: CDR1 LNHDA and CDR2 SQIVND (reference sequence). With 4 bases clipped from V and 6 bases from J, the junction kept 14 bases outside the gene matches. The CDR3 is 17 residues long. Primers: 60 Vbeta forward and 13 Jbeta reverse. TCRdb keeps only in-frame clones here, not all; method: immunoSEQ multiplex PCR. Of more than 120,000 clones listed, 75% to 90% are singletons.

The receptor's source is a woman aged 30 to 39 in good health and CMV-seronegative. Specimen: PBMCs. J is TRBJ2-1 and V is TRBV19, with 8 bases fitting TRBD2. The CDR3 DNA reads TGTGCCAGTAGTAAGGGGGTAGGAGTAGCGGGGACCAATGAGCAGTTCTTC. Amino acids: CASSKGVGVAGTNEQFF.